The rows below give T cell receptor beta chains drawn from one sample of a study of blood T cell repertoires in COVID-19. Assay: immunoSEQ multiplex PCR; the TCRdb copy retains only in-frame clones and omits some. The sample shows roughly 100,000 clones, about four fifths of them seen only once. Sequencing was carried out using peripheral blood. The receptors stem from a man at least 80 years old with COVID-19, enrolled during active disease. Both conserved end residues are part of each CDR3. A D gene is named only where the DNA matches it firmly. The size field is filled for only some rows; it gives once, few, many or a size class.

V	size	J	D	CDR3	DNA
TRBV5-1	-	TRBJ2-5	-	CASSLGAAVRQETQYF	TGCGCCAGCAGCCTAGGGGCCGCCGTGAGACAAGAGACCCAGTACTTC
TRBV6-5	-	TRBJ1-6	TRBD1	CASTPRDRGNSPLHF	TGTGCCAGCACCCCCCGGGACAGGGGAAATTCACCCCTCCACTTT
TRBV30	-	TRBJ1-4	-	CAWSAPGPALGLEKLFF	TGTGCCTGGAGTGCCCCAGGGCCGGCTTTGGGCCTTGAAAAACTGTTTTTT
TRBV15	-	TRBJ2-4	-	CATSWGRGKNIQYF	TGTGCCACCAGCTGGGGTCGGGGTAAAAACATTCAGTACTTC
TRBV7-8	-	TRBJ2-7	TRBD2	CASSLVTGLAGGPLYEQYF	TGTGCCAGCAGCTTAGTCACCGGACTAGCGGGAGGGCCATTATACGAGCAGTACTTC
TRBV12-3/TRBV12-4	few	TRBJ2-7	-	CASSLPPQVEQYF	TGTGCCAGCAGTTTACCCCCACAAGTGGAGCAGTACTTC
TRBV19	-	TRBJ1-1	TRBD1	CASRSSPTGGASNTEAFF	TGTGCCAGTAGAAGCTCTCCTACAGGGGGCGCTTCGAACACTGAAGCTTTCTTT
TRBV4-2	-	TRBJ1-5	-	CASSQEAGISNQPQHF	TGTGCCAGCAGCCAAGAAGCAGGCATTAGCAATCAGCCCCAGCATTTT
TRBV6-4	-	TRBJ1-5	TRBD1	CASRDDRGLSNQPQHF	TGTGCCAGCAGGGATGACAGGGGGTTGAGCAATCAGCCCCAGCATTTT
TRBV30	-	TRBJ2-4	TRBD2	CAWRPSGGKNIQYF	TGTGCCTGGAGGCCTAGCGGGGGGAAAAACATTCAGTACTTC
TRBV6-2/TRBV6-3	-	TRBJ1-5	TRBD1	CASSYAGGNQPQHF	TGTGCCAGCAGTTACGCAGGGGGTAATCAGCCCCAGCATTTT
TRBV19	-	TRBJ2-4	-	CASSFRAKNIQYF	TGTGCCAGTAGTTTTCGAGCCAAAAACATTCAGTACTTC
TRBV14	once	TRBJ1-2	TRBD1	CASSPGQGTRGYTF	TGTGCCAGCAGCCCGGGACAGGGAACGCGAGGCTACACCTTC
TRBV11-2	-	TRBJ2-3	-	CASSLGGSGTDTQYF	TGTGCCAGCAGCTTAGGAGGGTCGGGCACAGATACGCAGTATTTT
TRBV19	few	TRBJ1-5	-	CASSSGVNNQPQHF	TGTGCCAGTAGCTCCGGGGTCAACAATCAGCCCCAGCATTTT
TRBV5-8	once	TRBJ2-3	TRBD2	CASSLGTVTLAGGTDMQYF	TGTGCCAGCAGCTTGGGGACAGTGACTCTAGCGGGAGGCACAGATATGCAGTATTTT
TRBV30	-	TRBJ2-1	TRBD2	CAWARSGLAGVEQFF	TGTGCCTGGGCCCGATCGGGACTAGCGGGAGTTGAGCAGTTCTTC
TRBV21-1	-	TRBJ2-7	-	CASSNGDSSYEQYF	TGTGCCAGCAGCAACGGGGACAGCTCCTACGAGCAGTACTTC
TRBV7-9	-	TRBJ2-2	-	CASSITNTGELFF	TGTGCCAGCAGCATTACGAACACCGGGGAGCTGTTTTTT
TRBV30	-	TRBJ2-4	TRBD2	CAWSIAGLAKNIQYF	TGTGCCTGGAGCATAGCGGGATTAGCCAAAAACATTCAGTACTTC
TRBV2	-	TRBJ1-3	-	CASSVDRSVSGNTIYF	TGTGCCAGCAGTGTAGACAGGTCTGTCTCTGGAAACACCATATATTTT
TRBV19	-	TRBJ1-5	TRBD1	CASSQGQGPHQPQHF	TGTGCCAGTAGTCAAGGACAGGGACCTCATCAGCCCCAGCATTTT
TRBV6-1	-	TRBJ1-5	TRBD1	CASSEYPDRAGNQPQHF	TGTGCCAGCAGTGAATATCCGGACAGGGCGGGCAATCAGCCCCAGCATTTT
TRBV30	-	TRBJ1-5	-	CAWGGQINQPQHF	TGTGCCTGGGGAGGACAGATCAATCAGCCCCAGCATTTT
TRBV7-2	-	TRBJ1-4	-	CASSLEGAAKLFF	TGTGCCAGCAGCTTAGAAGGGGCTGCAAAACTGTTTTTT
TRBV18	-	TRBJ1-1	-	CASSPEQRNTEAFF	TGTGCCAGCTCACCGGAACAGAGGAACACTGAAGCTTTCTTT
TRBV18	-	TRBJ1-5	TRBD1	CASSPPTGDRGQPQHF	TGTGCCAGCTCACCTCCGACAGGGGATAGGGGTCAGCCCCAGCATTTT
TRBV19	-	TRBJ2-3	-	CASGPSGSYTQYF	TGTGCCAGTGGCCCGTCCGGGTCCTATACGCAGTATTTT
TRBV4-2	many	TRBJ1-2	-	CASSQDLGGSMDYGYTF	TGTGCCAGCAGCCAAGATTTAGGGGGAAGTATGGACTATGGCTACACCTTC
TRBV7-2	-	TRBJ1-1	-	CASSPGREVTEAFF	TGTGCCAGCAGTCCCGGGAGGGAGGTCACTGAAGCTTTCTTT
TRBV6-1	-	TRBJ2-2	TRBD2	CASSEEGTSGGSNTGELFF	TGTGCCAGCAGTGAAGAAGGGACTAGCGGGGGGTCGAACACCGGGGAGCTGTTTTTT
TRBV7-9	-	TRBJ1-1	-	CASSSAGGGRNTEAFF	TGTGCCAGCAGCTCCGCGGGGGGTGGTCGGAACACTGAAGCTTTCTTT
TRBV3-1/TRBV3-2	-	TRBJ2-2	TRBD2	CASSQSGLAVNTGELFF	TGTGCCAGCAGCCAATCCGGACTAGCGGTCAACACCGGGGAGCTGTTTTTT
TRBV4-2	-	TRBJ1-2	-	CASSQDWQGTVGGYTF	TGTGCCAGCAGCCAAGATTGGCAGGGGACGGTAGGTGGCTACACCTTC
TRBV4-2	few	TRBJ1-5	-	CASSQGVEGRGWSGNQPQHF	TGTGCCAGCAGCCAAGGAGTTGAGGGCAGGGGTTGGAGTGGCAATCAGCCCCAGCATTTT
TRBV24-1	-	TRBJ2-2	-	CATSLAYTGELFF	TGTGCCACCAGTTTAGCATACACCGGGGAGCTGTTTTTT
TRBV5-1	-	TRBJ1-2	-	CASRFGGGGTGYTF	TGCGCCAGCAGGTTCGGCGGCGGGGGTACTGGCTACACCTTC
TRBV29-1	-	TRBJ1-2	-	CSATNQRASGGGYTF	TGCAGCGCTACAAACCAAAGGGCGTCCGGGGGTGGCTACACCTTC
TRBV29-1	-	TRBJ2-7	TRBD2	CSVLGTSGRSSYEQYF	TGCAGCGTCCTAGGGACTAGCGGGCGGAGCTCCTACGAGCAGTACTTC
TRBV27	-	TRBJ2-1	-	CASSFGRGVYNEQFF	TGTGCCAGCAGTTTCGGGAGAGGGGTATACAATGAGCAGTTCTTC
TRBV7-2	-	TRBJ2-3	-	CASSFSPRVFTDTQYF	TGTGCCAGCAGCTTTTCTCCACGCGTATTTACAGATACGCAGTATTTT
TRBV30	-	TRBJ2-1	TRBD2	CAWSPTSGGYNEQFF	TGTGCCTGGAGTCCTACTAGCGGGGGGTACAATGAGCAGTTCTTC
TRBV3-1/TRBV3-2	few	TRBJ1-1	-	CASSQVRGKTEAFF	TGTGCCAGCAGCCAGGTCAGGGGTAAAACTGAAGCTTTCTTT
TRBV5-4	-	TRBJ2-7	-	CASSWGRGSYEQYF	TGTGCCAGCAGCTGGGGCAGGGGCTCCTACGAGCAGTACTTC
TRBV6-5	-	TRBJ1-1	-	CASSYSADTEAFF	TGTGCCAGCAGTTACTCCGCGGACACTGAAGCTTTCTTT
TRBV2	few	TRBJ2-7	TRBD1	CASLPEDRAGAGAYEQYF	TGTGCCAGCCTTCCCGAGGACAGGGCCGGAGCCGGGGCCTACGAGCAGTACTTC
TRBV10-3	-	TRBJ1-2	TRBD1	CAISDMDRGGGYTF	TGTGCCATCAGTGACATGGACAGGGGAGGCGGCTACACCTTC
TRBV5-1	few	TRBJ1-6	TRBD1	CASSLEGTGGRSPLHF	TGCGCCAGCAGCTTGGAGGGGACAGGGGGTCGATCACCCCTCCACTTT
TRBV10-3	-	TRBJ1-6	-	CAISESRDSPLHF	TGTGCCATCAGTGAGTCGAGGGATTCACCCCTCCACTTT
TRBV28	-	TRBJ1-3	TRBD1	CASRIQGSGNTIYF	TGTGCCAGCCGCATACAGGGGTCAGGAAACACCATATATTTT
TRBV11-2	-	TRBJ2-2	-	CASSVAGYGGGELFF	TGTGCCAGCAGCGTCGCGGGATATGGTGGCGGGGAGCTGTTTTTT
TRBV7-2	-	TRBJ1-3	-	CASSRGGGNTIYF	TGTGCCAGCAGCAGGGGGGGAGGAAACACCATATATTTT
TRBV6-2/TRBV6-3	-	TRBJ2-2	TRBD1	CASSYATGGNLLDTGELFF	TGTGCCAGCAGTTACGCCACAGGGGGTAATTTACTGGACACCGGGGAGCTGTTTTTT
TRBV5-5	-	TRBJ2-3	TRBD1	CASRGGTGVGTDTQYF	TGTGCCAGCAGGGGAGGGACAGGGGTAGGCACAGATACGCAGTATTTT
TRBV5-1	-	TRBJ2-1	-	CASSARVDRIYNEQFF	TGCGCCAGCAGCGCGAGGGTGGATCGAATATACAATGAGCAGTTCTTC